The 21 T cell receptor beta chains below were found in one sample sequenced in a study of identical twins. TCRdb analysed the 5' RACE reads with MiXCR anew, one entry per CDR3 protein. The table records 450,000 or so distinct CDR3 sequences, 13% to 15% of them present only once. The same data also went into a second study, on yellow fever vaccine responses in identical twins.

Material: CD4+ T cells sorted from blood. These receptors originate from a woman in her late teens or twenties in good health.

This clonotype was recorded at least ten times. The CDR3 nucleotides read TGCAGTGCTTCCCCTAGCGGATTAACTCGTATTCAGTACTTC. Its protein is CSASPSGLTRIQYF. V and J are TRBV20-1 and TRBJ2-4; 7 nucleotides line up with TRBD2. J lost 10 bases, V lost 5 bases, and 14 bases had no gene match. Per germline, CDR1 DFQATT and CDR2 SNEGSKA (reference sequence). This CDR3 region has 14 residues.

The CDR3 spells CASINMAGGSDTQYF. CDR3 DNA sequence: TGTGCCAGCATTAACATGGCGGGAGGGTCAGATACGCAGTATTTT. The chain joins TRBV12-3 or TRBV12-4 to TRBJ2-3; 9 positions match TRBD2. This CDR3 has 15 amino acids. After removal of 7 bases from V and 4 bases from J, the junction contained 9 bases not matched to a gene.

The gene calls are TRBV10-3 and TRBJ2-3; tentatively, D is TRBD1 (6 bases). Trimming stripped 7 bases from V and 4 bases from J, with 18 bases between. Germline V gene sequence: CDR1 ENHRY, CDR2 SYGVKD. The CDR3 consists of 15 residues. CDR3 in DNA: TGTGCCATCAAGGGAGACAGGTCTTCGGCAGATACGCAGTATTTT. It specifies CAIKGDRSSADTQYF.

The CDR3 protein is CASNVQGAYNEQFF. CDR3 sequence (DNA): TGTGCCAGCAACGTACAGGGGGCCTACAATGAGCAGTTCTTC. The rearrangement joins TRBV12-3 or TRBV12-4 to TRBJ2-1, with 8 bases fitting TRBD1. V was pared by 7 bases and J by 2 bases, with 4 bases of the junction left unmatched. The CDR3 is 14 amino acids.

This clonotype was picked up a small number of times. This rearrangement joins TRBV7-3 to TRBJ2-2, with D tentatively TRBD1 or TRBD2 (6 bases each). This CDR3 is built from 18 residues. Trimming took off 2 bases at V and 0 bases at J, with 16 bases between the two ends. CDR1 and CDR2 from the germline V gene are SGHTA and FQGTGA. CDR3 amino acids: CASSLRGQSNTNTGELFF. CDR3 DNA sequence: TGTGCCAGCAGCTTACGGGGGCAGAGCAACACGAACACCGGGGAGCTGTTTTTT.

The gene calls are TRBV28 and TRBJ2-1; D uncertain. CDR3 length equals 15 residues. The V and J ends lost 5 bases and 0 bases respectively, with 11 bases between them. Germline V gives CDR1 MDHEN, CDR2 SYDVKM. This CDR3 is CASSISPSSYNEQFF. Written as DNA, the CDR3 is TGTGCCAGCAGTATTTCACCGAGCTCCTACAATGAGCAGTTCTTC.

In DNA, the CDR3 is TGTGCCAGCAGCCAAGATCATAGGACAGGGGGCTCGCGGGGCTACACCTTC. Its protein product is CASSQDHRTGGSRGYTF. The chain carries TRBV14 and TRBJ1-2, with TRBD1 matching 11 bases. Germline CDR1 reads SGHDN; CDR2 reads FVKESK. There are 17 residues in the CDR3. With 0 bases clipped from V and 8 bases from J, the junction kept 11 bases outside the gene matches.

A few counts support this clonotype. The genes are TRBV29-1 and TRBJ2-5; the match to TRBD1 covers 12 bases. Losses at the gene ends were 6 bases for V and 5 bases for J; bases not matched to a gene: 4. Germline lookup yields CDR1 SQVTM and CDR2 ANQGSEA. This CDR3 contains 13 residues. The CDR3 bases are TGCAGCGTGGGGACAGGGGGCCGGGAGACCCAGTACTTC. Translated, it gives CSVGTGGRETQYF.

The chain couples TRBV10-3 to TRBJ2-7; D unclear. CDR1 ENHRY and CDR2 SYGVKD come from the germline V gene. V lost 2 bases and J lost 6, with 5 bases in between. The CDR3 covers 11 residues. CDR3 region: CAISEGPEQYF. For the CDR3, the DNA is TGTGCCATCAGTGAGGGGCCCGAGCAGTACTTC.

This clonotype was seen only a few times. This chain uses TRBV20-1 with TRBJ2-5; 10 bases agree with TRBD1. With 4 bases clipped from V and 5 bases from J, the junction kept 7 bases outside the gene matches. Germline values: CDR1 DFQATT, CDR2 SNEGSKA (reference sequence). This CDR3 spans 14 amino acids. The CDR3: CSANRQGAVETQYF. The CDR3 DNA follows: TGCAGTGCTAATCGACAGGGGGCGGTTGAGACCCAGTACTTC.

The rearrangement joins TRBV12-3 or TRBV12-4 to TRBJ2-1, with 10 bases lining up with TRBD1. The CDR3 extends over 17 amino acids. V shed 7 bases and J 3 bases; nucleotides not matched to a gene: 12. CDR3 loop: CASTREVGDRGYNEQFF. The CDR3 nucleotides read TGTGCCAGCACTCGTGAAGTCGGGGACAGGGGCTACAATGAGCAGTTCTTC.

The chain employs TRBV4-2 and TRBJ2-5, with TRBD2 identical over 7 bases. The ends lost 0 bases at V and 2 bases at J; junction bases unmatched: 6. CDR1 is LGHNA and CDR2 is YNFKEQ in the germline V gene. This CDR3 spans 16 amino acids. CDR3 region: CASSQDASGFQETQYF. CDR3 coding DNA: TGTGCCAGCAGCCAAGATGCTAGCGGATTTCAAGAGACCCAGTACTTC.

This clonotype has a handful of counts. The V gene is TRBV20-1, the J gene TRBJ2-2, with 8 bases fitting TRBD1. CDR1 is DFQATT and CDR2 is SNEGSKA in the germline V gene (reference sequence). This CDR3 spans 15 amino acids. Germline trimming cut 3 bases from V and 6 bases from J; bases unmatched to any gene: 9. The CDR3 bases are TGCAGTGCTAGGCGGGGACAGGCGTCCCCCGGGGAGCTGTTTTTT. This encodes CSARRGQASPGELFF.

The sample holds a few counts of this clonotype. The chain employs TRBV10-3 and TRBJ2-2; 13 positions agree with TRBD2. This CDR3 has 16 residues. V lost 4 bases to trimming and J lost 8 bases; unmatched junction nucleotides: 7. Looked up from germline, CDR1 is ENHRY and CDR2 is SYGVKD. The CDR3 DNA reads TGTGCCATCAGTGGACTAGCGGGGGGCCCCTCAGGGGAGCTGTTTTTT. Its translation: CAISGLAGGPSGELFF.

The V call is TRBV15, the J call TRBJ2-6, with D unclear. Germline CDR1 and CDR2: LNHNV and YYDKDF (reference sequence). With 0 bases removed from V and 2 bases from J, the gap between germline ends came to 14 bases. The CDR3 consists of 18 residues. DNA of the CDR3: TGTGCCACCAGCAGAGATTCCCCCAAAAGCGCTGGGGCCAACGTCCTGACTTTC. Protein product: CATSRDSPKSAGANVLTF.

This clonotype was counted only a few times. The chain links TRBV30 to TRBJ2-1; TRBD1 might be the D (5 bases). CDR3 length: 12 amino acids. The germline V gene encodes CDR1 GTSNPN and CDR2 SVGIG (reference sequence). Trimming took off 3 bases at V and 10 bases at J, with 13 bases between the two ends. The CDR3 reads CAWRLQALEQFF. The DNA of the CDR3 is TGTGCCTGGAGACTACAGGCCCTAGAGCAGTTCTTC.

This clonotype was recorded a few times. CDR3 DNA: TGTGCCATCAGTGAACCGGACAGGAGTTACGAGCAGTACTTC. Residues: CAISEPDRSYEQYF. The chain links TRBV10-3 to TRBJ2-7; 7 bases agree with TRBD1. The CDR3 runs 14 residues. CDR1 ENHRY and CDR2 SYGVKD come from the germline V gene. J lost 4 bases, V lost 3 bases, and 6 bases had no gene match.

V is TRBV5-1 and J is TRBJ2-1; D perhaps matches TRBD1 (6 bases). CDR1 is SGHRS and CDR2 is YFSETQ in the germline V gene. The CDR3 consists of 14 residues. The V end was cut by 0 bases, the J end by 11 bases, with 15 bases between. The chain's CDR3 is CASSLAQGLGKQFF. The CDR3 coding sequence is TGCGCCAGCAGCTTGGCACAGGGCCTTGGGAAGCAGTTCTTC.

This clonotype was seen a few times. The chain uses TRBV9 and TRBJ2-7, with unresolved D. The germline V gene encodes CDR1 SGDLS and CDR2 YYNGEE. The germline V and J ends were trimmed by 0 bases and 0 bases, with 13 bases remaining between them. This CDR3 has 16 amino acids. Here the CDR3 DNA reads TGTGCCAGCAGCGTAGGCCCCCAGCGAAGCTCCTACGAGCAGTACTTC. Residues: CASSVGPQRSSYEQYF.

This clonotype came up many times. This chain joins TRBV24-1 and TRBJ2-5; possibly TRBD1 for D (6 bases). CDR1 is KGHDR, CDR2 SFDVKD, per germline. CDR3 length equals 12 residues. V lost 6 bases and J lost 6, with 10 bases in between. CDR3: CATSQGFKTQYF. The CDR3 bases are TGTGCCACCAGTCAGGGGTTCAAGACCCAGTACTTC.

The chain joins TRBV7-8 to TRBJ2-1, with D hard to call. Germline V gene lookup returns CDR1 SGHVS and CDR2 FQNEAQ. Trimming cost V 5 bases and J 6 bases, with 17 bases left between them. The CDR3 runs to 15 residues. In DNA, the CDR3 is TGTGCCAGCAGCCTCTACATGACGGAAACCAATGAGCAGTTCTTC. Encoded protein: CASSLYMTETNEQFF.